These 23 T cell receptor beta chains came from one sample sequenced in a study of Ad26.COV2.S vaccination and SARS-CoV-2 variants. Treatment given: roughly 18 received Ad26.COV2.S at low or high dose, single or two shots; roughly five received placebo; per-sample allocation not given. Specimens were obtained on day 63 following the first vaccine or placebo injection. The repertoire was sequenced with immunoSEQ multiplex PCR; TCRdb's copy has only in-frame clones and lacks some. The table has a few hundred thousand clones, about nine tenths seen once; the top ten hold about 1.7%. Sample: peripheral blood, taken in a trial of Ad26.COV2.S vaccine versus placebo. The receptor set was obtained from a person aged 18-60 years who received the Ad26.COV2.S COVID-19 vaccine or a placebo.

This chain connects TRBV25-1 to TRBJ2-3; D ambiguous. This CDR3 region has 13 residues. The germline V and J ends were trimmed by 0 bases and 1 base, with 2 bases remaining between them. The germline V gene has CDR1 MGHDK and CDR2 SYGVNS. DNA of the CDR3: TGTGCCAGCAGTGAATATGGCACAGATACGCAGTATTTT. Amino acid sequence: CASSEYGTDTQYF.

CDR3 nucleotides: TGTGCCAGCAGTGGGGCGGGCGGGGGGTCTCGCAACGAGCAGTACTTC. Residues: CASSGAGGGSRNEQYF. This chain uses TRBV6-1 with TRBJ2-7, with 8 bases that match TRBD2. The germline CDR1 and CDR2 sequences are MNHNS and SASEGT. V gave up 4 bases and J gave up 5 bases; unmatched junction bases: 13. The CDR3 sequence is 16 residues long.

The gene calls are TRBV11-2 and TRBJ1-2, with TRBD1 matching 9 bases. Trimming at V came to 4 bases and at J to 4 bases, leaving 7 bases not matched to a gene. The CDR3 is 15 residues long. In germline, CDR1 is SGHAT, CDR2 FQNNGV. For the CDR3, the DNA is TGTGCCAGCAGCTCCACCAACAGGGGGCTCTATGGCTACACCTTC. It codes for CASSSTNRGLYGYTF.

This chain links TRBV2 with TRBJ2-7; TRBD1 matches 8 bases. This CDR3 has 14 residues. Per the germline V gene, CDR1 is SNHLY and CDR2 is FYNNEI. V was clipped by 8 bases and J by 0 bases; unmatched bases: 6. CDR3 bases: TGTGCCAGCCACCGGACAGGGCTCTCCTACGAGCAGTACTTC. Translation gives CASHRTGLSYEQYF.

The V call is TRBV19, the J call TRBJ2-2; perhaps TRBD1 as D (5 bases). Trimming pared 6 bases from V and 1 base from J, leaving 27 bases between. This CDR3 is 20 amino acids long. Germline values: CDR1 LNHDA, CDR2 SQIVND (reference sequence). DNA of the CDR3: TGTGCCAGTAGGTGGGAAGACCAGGGTTCTATATTGGGGAACACCGGGGAGCTGTTTTTT. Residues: CASRWEDQGSILGNTGELFF. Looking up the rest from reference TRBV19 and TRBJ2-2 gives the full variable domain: DGGITQSPKYLFRKEGQNVTLSCEQNLNHDAMYWYRQDPGQGLRLIYYSQIVNDFQKGDIAEGYSVSREKKESFPLTVTSAQKNPTAFYLCASRWEDQGSILGNTGELFFGEGSRLTVL.

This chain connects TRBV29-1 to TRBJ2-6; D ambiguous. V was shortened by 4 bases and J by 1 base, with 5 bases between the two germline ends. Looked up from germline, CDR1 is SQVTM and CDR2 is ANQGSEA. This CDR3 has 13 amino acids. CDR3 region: CSVVGSGANVLTF. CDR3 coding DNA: TGCAGCGTTGTAGGGTCTGGGGCCAACGTCCTGACTTTC.

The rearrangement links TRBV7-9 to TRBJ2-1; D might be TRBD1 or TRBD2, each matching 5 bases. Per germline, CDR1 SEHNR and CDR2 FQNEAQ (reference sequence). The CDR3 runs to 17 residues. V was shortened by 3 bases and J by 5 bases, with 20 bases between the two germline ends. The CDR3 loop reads CASSLATGSRGDNEQFF. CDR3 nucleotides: TGTGCCAGCAGCTTGGCAACTGGCTCTCGAGGGGACAATGAGCAGTTCTTC. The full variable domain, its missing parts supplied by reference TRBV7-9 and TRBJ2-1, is DTGVSQNPRHKITKRGQNVTFRCDPISEHNRLYWYRQTLGQGPEFLTYFQNEAQLEKSRLLSDRFSAERPKGSFSTLEIQRTEQGDSAMYLCASSLATGSRGDNEQFFGPGTRLTVL.

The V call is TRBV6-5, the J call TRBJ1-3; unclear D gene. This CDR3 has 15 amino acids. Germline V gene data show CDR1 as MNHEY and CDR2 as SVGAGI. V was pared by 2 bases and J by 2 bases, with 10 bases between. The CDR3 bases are TGTGCCAGCAGTTACGGCCGCAGCCCTGGAAACACCATATATTTT. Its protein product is CASSYGRSPGNTIYF.

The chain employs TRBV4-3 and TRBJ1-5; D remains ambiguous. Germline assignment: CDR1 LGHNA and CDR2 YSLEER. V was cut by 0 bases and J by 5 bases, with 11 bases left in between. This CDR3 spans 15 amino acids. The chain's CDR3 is CASSQDRRPYQPQHF. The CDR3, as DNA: TGCGCCAGCAGCCAAGACCGCCGGCCGTATCAGCCCCAGCATTTT.

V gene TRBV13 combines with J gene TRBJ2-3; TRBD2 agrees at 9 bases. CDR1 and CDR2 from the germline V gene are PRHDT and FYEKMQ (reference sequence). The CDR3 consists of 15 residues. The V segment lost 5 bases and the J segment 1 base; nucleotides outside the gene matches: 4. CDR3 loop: CASSAGGAGTDTQYF. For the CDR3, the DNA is TGTGCCAGCAGCGCGGGGGGGGCTGGCACAGATACGCAGTATTTT.

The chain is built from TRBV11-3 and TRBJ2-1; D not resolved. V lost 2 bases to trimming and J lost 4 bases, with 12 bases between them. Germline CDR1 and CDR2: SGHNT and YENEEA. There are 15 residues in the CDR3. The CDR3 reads CASSLNWGSYNEQFF. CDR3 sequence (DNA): TGTGCCAGCAGCTTAAACTGGGGTTCTTACAATGAGCAGTTCTTC.

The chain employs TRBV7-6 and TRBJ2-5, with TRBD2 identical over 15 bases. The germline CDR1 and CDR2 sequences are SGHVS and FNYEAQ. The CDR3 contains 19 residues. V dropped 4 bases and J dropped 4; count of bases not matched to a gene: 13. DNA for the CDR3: TGTGCCAGCAGCTCCGCCGGACTAGCGGGGGGGCTTGGGGGAGAGACCCAGTACTTC. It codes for CASSSAGLAGGLGGETQYF. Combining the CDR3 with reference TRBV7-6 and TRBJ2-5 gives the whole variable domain GAGVSQSPRYKVTKRGQDVALRCDPISGHVSLYWYRQALGQGPEFLTYFNYEAQQDKSGLPNDRFSAERPEGSISTLTIQRTEQRDSAMYRCASSSAGLAGGLGGETQYFGPGTRLLVL.

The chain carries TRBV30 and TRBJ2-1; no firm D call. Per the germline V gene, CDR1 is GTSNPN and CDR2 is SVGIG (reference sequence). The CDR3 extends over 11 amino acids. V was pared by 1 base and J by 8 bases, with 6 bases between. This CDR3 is CAWSDVYEQFF. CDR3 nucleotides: TGTGCCTGGAGTGATGTCTATGAGCAGTTCTTC.

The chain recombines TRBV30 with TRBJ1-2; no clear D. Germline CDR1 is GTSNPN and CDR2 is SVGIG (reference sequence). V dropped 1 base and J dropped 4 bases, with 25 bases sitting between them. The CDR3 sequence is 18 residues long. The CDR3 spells CAWSGVTPSATTGYGYTF. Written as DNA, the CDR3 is TGTGCCTGGAGTGGAGTTACTCCATCAGCGACCACGGGCTATGGCTACACCTTC. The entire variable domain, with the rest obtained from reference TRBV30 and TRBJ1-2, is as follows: SQTIHQWPATLVQPVGSPLSLECTVEGTSNPNLYWYRQAAGRGLQLLFYSVGIGQISSEVPQNLSASRPQDRQFILSSKKLLLSDSGFYLCAWSGVTPSATTGYGYTFGSGTRLTVV.

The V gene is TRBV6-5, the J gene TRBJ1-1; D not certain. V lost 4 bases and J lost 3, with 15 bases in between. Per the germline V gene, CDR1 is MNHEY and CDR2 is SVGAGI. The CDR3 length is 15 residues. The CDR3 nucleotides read TGTGCCAGCAGTTTCACCCGGGCTAAGGACACTGAAGCTTTCTTT. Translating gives CASSFTRAKDTEAFF.

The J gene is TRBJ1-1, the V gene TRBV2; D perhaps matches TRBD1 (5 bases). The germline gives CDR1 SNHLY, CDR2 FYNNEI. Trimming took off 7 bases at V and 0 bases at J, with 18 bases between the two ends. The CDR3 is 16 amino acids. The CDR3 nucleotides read TGTGCCAGCACAACCGACAGCACGGACATGAACACTGAAGCTTTCTTT. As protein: CASTTDSTDMNTEAFF.

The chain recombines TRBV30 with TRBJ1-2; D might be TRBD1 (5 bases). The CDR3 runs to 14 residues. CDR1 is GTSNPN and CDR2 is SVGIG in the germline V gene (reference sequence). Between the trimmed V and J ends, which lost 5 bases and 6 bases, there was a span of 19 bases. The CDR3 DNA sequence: TGTGCCTGGGTCCGTGGCCTCGGGGCGGATGGCTACACCTTC. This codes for CAWVRGLGADGYTF.

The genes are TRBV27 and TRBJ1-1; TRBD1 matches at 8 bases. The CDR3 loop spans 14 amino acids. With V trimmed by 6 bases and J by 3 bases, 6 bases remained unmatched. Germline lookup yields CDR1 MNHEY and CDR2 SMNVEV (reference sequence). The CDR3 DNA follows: TGTGCCAGCAGCCCACAGGGGGGGGACACTGAAGCTTTCTTT. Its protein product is CASSPQGGDTEAFF.

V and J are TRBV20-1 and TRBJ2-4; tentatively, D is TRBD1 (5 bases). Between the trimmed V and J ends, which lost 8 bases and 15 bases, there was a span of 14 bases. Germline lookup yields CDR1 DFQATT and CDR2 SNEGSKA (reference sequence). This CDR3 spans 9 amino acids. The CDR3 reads CSSWGSRYF. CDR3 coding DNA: TGCAGTTCTTGGGGCAGTCGGTACTTC.

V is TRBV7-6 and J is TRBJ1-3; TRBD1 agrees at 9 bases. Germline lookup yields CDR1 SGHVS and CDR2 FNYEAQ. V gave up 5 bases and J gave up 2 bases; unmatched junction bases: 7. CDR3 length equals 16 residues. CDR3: CASSPRTGVTGNTIYF. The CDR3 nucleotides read TGTGCCAGCAGCCCTAGGACAGGGGTCACTGGAAACACCATATATTTT. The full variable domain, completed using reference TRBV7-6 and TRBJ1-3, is GAGVSQSPRYKVTKRGQDVALRCDPISGHVSLYWYRQALGQGPEFLTYFNYEAQQDKSGLPNDRFSAERPEGSISTLTIQRTEQRDSAMYRCASSPRTGVTGNTIYFGEGSWLTVV.

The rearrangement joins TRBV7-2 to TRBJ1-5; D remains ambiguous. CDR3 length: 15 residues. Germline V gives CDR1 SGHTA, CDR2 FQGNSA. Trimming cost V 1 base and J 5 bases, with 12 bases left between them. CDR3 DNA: TGTGCCAGCAGCTTAGACCCCTCGCTGTATCAGCCCCAGCATTTT. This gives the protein CASSLDPSLYQPQHF.

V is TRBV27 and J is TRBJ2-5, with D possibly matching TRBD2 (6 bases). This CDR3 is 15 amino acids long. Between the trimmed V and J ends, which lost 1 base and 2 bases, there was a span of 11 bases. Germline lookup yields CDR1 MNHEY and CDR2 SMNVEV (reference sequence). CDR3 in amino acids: CASSLFGAGQETQYF. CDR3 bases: TGTGCCAGCAGTTTATTTGGCGCGGGGCAAGAGACCCAGTACTTC.

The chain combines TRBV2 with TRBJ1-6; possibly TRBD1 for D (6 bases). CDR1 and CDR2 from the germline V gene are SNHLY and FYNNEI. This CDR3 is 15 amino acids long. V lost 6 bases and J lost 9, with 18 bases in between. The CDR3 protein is CASRPTGDLFSPLHF. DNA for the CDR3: TGTGCCAGCAGACCGACAGGTGATTTGTTTTCACCCCTCCACTTT.